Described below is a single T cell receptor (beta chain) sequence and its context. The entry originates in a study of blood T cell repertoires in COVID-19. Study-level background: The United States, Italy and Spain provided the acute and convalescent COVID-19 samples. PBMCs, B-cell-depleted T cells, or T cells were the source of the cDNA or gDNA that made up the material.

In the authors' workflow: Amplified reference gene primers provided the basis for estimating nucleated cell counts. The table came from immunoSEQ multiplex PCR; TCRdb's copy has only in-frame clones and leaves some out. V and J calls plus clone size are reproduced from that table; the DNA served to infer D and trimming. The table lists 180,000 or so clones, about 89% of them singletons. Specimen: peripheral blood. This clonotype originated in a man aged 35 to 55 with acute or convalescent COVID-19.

The CDR3: CASRRQGVETQYF. The CDR3 DNA follows: TGTGCCAGCAGACGACAGGGAGTGGAGACCCAGTACTTC. This chain uses TRBV6-5 with TRBJ2-5; TRBD1 agrees at 7 bases. The junction had 6 bases not matched to a gene; V was cut back by 6 bases and J by 5 bases. The CDR3 sequence is 13 residues long. Per germline, CDR1 MNHEY and CDR2 SVGAGI.